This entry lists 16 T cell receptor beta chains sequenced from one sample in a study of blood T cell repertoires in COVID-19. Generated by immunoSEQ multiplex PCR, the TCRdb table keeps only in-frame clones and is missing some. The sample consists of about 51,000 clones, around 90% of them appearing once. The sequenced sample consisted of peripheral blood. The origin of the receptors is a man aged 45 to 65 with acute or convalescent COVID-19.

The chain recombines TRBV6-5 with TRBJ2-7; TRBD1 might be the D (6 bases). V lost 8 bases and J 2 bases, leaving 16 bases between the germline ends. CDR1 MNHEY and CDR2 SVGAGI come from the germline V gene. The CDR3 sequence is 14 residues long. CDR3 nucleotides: TGTGCCAGCTCCCCTAATACAGGGCCCTACGAGCAGTACTTC. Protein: CASSPNTGPYEQYF.

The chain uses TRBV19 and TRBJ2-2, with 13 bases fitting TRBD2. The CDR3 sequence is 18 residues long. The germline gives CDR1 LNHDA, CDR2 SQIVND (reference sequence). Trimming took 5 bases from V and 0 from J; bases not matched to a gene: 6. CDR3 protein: CASSGTSGGVSNTGELFF. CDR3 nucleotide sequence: TGTGCCAGTAGTGGAACTAGCGGGGGGGTTTCGAACACCGGGGAGCTGTTTTTT.

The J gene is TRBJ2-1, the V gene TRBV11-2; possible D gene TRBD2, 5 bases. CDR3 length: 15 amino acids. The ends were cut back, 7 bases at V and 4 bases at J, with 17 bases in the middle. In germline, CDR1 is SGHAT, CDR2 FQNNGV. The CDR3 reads CASTGRAPGYNEQFF. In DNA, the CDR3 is TGTGCCAGCACGGGCCGGGCCCCGGGGTACAATGAGCAGTTCTTC.

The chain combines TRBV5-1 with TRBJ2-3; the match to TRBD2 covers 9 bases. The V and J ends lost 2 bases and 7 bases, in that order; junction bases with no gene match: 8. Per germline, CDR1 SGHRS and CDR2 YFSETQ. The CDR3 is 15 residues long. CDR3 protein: CASSFGGGARNTQYF. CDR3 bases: TGCGCCAGCAGCTTCGGCGGGGGGGCAAGAAATACGCAGTATTTT.

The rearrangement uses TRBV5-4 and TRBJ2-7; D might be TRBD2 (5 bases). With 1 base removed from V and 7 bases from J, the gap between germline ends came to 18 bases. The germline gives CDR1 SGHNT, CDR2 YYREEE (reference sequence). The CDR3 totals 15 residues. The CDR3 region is CASSLSRAGIAEQYF. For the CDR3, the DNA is TGTGCCAGCAGCTTGAGTCGGGCCGGGATCGCGGAGCAGTACTTC.

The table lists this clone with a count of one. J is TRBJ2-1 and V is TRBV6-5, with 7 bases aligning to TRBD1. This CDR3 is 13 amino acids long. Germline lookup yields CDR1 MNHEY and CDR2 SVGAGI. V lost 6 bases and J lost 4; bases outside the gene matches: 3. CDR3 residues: CASRGQKYNEQFF. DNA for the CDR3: TGTGCCAGCAGGGGACAGAAGTACAATGAGCAGTTCTTC.

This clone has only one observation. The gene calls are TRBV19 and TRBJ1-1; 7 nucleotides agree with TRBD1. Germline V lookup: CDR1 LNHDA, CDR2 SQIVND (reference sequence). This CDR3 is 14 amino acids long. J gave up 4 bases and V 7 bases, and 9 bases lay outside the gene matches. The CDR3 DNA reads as TGTGCCAGTACCTCCGACAGGGTGATCACTGAAGCTTTCTTT. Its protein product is CASTSDRVITEAFF.

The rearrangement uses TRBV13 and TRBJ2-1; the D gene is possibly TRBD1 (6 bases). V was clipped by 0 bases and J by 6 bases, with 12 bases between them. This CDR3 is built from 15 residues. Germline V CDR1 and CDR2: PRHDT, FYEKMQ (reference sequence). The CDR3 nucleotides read TGTGCCAGCAGCTTAGGGCAGGGGCTCCGCAATGAGCAGTTCTTC. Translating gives CASSLGQGLRNEQFF.

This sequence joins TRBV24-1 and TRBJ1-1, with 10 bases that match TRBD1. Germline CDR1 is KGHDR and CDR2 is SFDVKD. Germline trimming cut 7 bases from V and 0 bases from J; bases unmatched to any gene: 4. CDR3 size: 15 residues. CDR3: CATSPGQGMNTEAFF. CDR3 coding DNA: TGTGCCACCAGCCCGGGACAGGGGATGAACACTGAAGCTTTCTTT.

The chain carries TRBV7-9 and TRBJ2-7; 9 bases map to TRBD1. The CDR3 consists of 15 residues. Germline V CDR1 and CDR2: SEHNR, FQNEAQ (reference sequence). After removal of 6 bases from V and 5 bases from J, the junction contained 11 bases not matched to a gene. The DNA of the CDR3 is TGTGCCAGCAGGTCCGGGACAGGGATCGTCAACGAGCAGTACTTC. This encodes CASRSGTGIVNEQYF.

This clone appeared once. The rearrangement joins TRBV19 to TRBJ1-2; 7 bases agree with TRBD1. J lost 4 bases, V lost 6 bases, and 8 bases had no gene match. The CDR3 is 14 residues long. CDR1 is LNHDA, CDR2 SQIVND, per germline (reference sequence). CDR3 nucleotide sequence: TGTGCCAGTAGGAGGGACAGCGGGAGCTATGGCTACACCTTC. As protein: CASRRDSGSYGYTF.

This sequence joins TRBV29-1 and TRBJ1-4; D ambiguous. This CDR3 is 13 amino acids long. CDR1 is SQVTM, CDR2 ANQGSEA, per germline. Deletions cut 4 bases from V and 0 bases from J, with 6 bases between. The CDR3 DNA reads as TGCAGCGTTGGGCCTGCAACTAATGAAAAACTGTTTTTT. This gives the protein CSVGPATNEKLFF. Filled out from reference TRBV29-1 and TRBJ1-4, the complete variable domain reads SAVISQKPSRDICQRGTSLTIQCQVDSQVTMMFWYRQQPGQSLTLIATANQGSEATYESGFVIDKFPISRPNLTFSTLTVSNMSPEDSSIYLCSVGPATNEKLFFGSGTQLSVL.

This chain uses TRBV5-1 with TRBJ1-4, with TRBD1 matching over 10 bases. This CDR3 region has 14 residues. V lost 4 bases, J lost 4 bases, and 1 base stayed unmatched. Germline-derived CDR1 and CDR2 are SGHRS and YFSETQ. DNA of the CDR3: TGCGCCAGCAGCGGACAGGGGGGTAATGAAAAACTGTTTTTT. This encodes CASSGQGGNEKLFF.

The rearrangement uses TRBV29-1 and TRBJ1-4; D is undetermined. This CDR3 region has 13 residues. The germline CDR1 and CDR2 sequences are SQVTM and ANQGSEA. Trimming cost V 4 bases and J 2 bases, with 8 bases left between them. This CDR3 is CSVAEGTNEKLFF. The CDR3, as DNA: TGCAGCGTTGCGGAGGGCACTAATGAAAAACTGTTTTTT.

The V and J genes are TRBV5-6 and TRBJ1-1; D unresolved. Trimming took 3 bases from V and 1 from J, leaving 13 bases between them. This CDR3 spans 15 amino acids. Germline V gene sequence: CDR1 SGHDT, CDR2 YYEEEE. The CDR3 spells CASSSNNHRNTEAFF. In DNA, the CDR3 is TGTGCCAGCAGCTCCAACAACCATCGGAACACTGAAGCTTTCTTT.

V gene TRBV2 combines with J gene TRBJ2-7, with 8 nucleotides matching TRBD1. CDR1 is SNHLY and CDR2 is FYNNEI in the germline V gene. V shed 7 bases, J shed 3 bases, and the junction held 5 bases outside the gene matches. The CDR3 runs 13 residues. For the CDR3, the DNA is TGTGCCAGCACCGGAACAGGGGGCTACGAGCAGTACTTC. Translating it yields CASTGTGGYEQYF.